These 29 T cell receptor beta chains were sequenced from one sample in a study of beta chain features in type 1 diabetes. Study-level results: Researchers report that Type 1 diabetes patients had moderately but significantly shorter TCRB CDR3s across all four CD4+ subsets.

Expressed TCRB transcripts were sequenced because the isolated RNA had all been reverse transcribed beforehand. Sequencing was performed with immunoSEQ multiplex PCR; in TCRdb, only in-frame clones are kept and a portion is missing. The sample lists 500,000 to 650,000 clones; around 12% were seen once. No cognate antigen is known for these TCRs. Sequencing was carried out using naive CD4+ T cells from blood. The source is a young man with type 1 diabetes.

This clone has only a few counts. The chain links TRBV30 to TRBJ2-5, with D possibly being TRBD2 (5 bases). Germline CDR1 reads GTSNPN; CDR2 reads SVGIG (reference sequence). Trimming removed 7 bases at V and 5 bases at J, with 32 bases between. The CDR3 runs to 18 residues. Written as DNA, the CDR3 is TGTGCCTTGGGGTTAGGGCCCTTAAGCCCTGGGGAGTCGGAGACCCAGTACTTC. This encodes CALGLGPLSPGESETQYF.

V usage is TRBV7-6 and J usage is TRBJ2-5, with TRBD2 matching over 8 bases. Per germline, CDR1 SGHVS and CDR2 FNYEAQ. V shed 1 base and J 2 bases; nucleotides not matched to a gene: 3. The CDR3 is 15 residues long. CDR3 loop: CASSLGTSRQETQYF. The CDR3 DNA reads TGTGCCAGCAGCTTAGGGACTAGCCGTCAAGAGACCCAGTACTTC.

This clone came up a few times. The same CDR3 can be traced to other DNA sequences in this sample. This chain links TRBV9 with TRBJ2-7; D ambiguous. This CDR3 is 15 amino acids long. Germline CDR1 SGDLS, CDR2 YYNGEE. V gave up 0 bases and J gave up 0 bases, with 10 bases separating them. Here the CDR3 reads CASSVATGSSYEQYF. The CDR3 bases are TGTGCCAGCAGCGTAGCTACCGGGTCCTCCTACGAGCAGTACTTC. The full variable domain, completed using reference TRBV9 and TRBJ2-7, is DSGVTQTPKHLITATGQRVTLRCSPRSGDLSVYWYQQSLDQGLQFLIQYYNGEERAKGNILERFSAQQFPDLHSELNLSSLELGDSALYFCASSVATGSSYEQYFGPGTRLTVT.

The chain couples TRBV6-5 to TRBJ1-2, with 8 positions matching TRBD1. V gave up 7 bases and J gave up 6 bases; unmatched junction bases: 4. Looked up from germline, CDR1 is MNHEY and CDR2 is SVGAGI. The length of the CDR3 is 12 residues. CDR3 sequence reads: CASTGQGNGYTF. The CDR3 DNA sequence: TGTGCCAGCACTGGACAGGGAAATGGCTACACCTTC.

Comments on this clone: Other DNA sequences in the same sample also yield this CDR3. V usage is TRBV7-9 and J usage is TRBJ2-6; unclear D gene. Germline loops: CDR1 SEHNR, CDR2 FQNEAQ (reference sequence). The CDR3 length is 15 residues. V lost 1 base to trimming and J lost 0 bases, with 4 bases between them. The CDR3 DNA reads as TGTGCCAGCAGCTTAGGTAACTCTGGGGCCAACGTCCTGACTTTC. Amino acid sequence: CASSLGNSGANVLTF. The full variable domain, in which reference TRBV7-9 and TRBJ2-6 provide the parts outside the CDR3, is DTGVSQNPRHKITKRGQNVTFRCDPISEHNRLYWYRQTLGQGPEFLTYFQNEAQLEKSRLLSDRFSAERPKGSFSTLEIQRTEQGDSAMYLCASSLGNSGANVLTFGAGSRLTVL.

This clone appeared a few times. The CDR3 reads CASSLEQGASPLHF. For the CDR3, the DNA is TGCGCCAGCAGCTTGGAACAGGGGGCTTCACCCCTCCACTTT. J is TRBJ1-6 and V is TRBV5-1, with 9 nucleotides matching TRBD1. After removal of 0 bases from V and 9 bases from J, the junction contained 1 base not matched to a gene. CDR3 length: 14 amino acids. The germline V gene has CDR1 SGHRS and CDR2 YFSETQ.

This clone was found a few times. The rearrangement uses TRBV18 and TRBJ1-5; unclear D gene. The CDR3 consists of 12 residues. The V and J ends lost 3 bases and 3 bases respectively, with 3 bases between them. Germline CDR1 KGHSH, CDR2 LQKENI. The CDR3: CASSPYNQPQHF. The CDR3 DNA reads as TGTGCCAGCTCACCTTACAATCAGCCCCAGCATTTT. Full variable domain (outside the CDR3, taken from reference TRBV18 and TRBJ1-5): NAGVMQNPRHLVRRRGQEARLRCSPMKGHSHVYWYRQLPEEGLKFMVYLQKENIIDESGMPKERFSAEFPKEGPSILRIQQVVRGDSAAYFCASSPYNQPQHFGDGTRLSIL.

The chain combines TRBV11-1 with TRBJ2-6, with 12 bases aligning to TRBD1. Germline-derived CDR1 and CDR2 are SGHAT and FQDESV (reference sequence). V shed 5 bases and J 3 bases; nucleotides not matched to a gene: 8. The CDR3 runs to 18 residues. The DNA for the CDR3 is TGTGCCAGCAGCGCCCTGGGGACAGGGGGCAGTGGGGCCAACGTCCTGACTTTC. Translating it yields CASSALGTGGSGANVLTF.

The chain has TRBV5-6 and TRBJ1-1; 10 nucleotides line up with TRBD1. The CDR3 sequence is 13 residues long. J was trimmed by 4 bases and V by 4 bases; bases with no gene match: 1. Germline V gene sequence: CDR1 SGHDT, CDR2 YYEEEE. The CDR3 spells CASSRTGGTEAFF. The CDR3 coding sequence is TGTGCCAGCAGCCGGACAGGGGGCACTGAAGCTTTCTTT.

The chain joins TRBV28 to TRBJ2-1; D call uncertain. V was pared by 7 bases and J by 6 bases, with 7 bases between. CDR1 and CDR2 from the germline V gene are MDHEN and SYDVKM. The CDR3 spans 11 residues. The CDR3 here is CASKKVNEQFF. Written as DNA, the CDR3 is TGTGCCAGCAAGAAGGTCAATGAGCAGTTCTTC.

This clone was picked up a small number of times. The chain uses TRBV2 and TRBJ2-1, with 9 bases aligning to TRBD1. The junction had 10 bases not matched to a gene; V was cut back by 9 bases and J by 4 bases. CDR1 is SNHLY and CDR2 is FYNNEI in the germline V gene. This CDR3 spans 15 amino acids. The CDR3 protein is CARNHGTGSYNEQFF. Here the CDR3 DNA reads TGTGCCAGGAACCACGGGACAGGGAGTTACAATGAGCAGTTCTTC.

The chain couples TRBV19 to TRBJ2-7, with D perhaps matching TRBD1 (6 bases). V was pared by 3 bases and J by 1 base, with 10 bases between. This CDR3 comprises 14 residues. CDR1 LNHDA and CDR2 SQIVND come from the germline V gene (reference sequence). CDR3 amino acids: CASSIPGHSYEQYF. In DNA form, the CDR3 reads TGTGCCAGTAGTATTCCGGGACATTCCTACGAGCAGTACTTC. Full variable domain (remainder filled in from reference TRBV19 and TRBJ2-7): DGGITQSPKYLFRKEGQNVTLSCEQNLNHDAMYWYRQDPGQGLRLIYYSQIVNDFQKGDIAEGYSVSREKKESFPLTVTSAQKNPTAFYLCASSIPGHSYEQYFGPGTRLTVT.

The V gene is TRBV9, the J gene TRBJ1-6; TRBD1 aligns across 8 bases. The CDR3 sequence is 15 residues long. V was pared by 0 bases and J by 10 bases, with 6 bases of the junction left unmatched. The germline V gene has CDR1 SGDLS and CDR2 YYNGEE. The CDR3 region is CASSVEDREHSPLHF. DNA for the CDR3: TGTGCCAGCAGCGTAGAGGACAGGGAGCACTCACCCCTCCACTTT.

The chain carries TRBV7-2 and TRBJ2-4; TRBD2 aligns across 7 bases. Looked up from germline, CDR1 is SGHTA and CDR2 is FQGNSA. The CDR3 is 12 residues long. J gave up 15 bases and V 0 bases, and 5 bases lay outside the gene matches. DNA of the CDR3: TGTGCCAGCAGCTTAGCGGGGGAGGGACGGTACTTC. Amino acid sequence: CASSLAGEGRYF. Full variable domain (remainder filled in from reference TRBV7-2 and TRBJ2-4): GAGVSQSPSNKVTEKGKDVELRCDPISGHTALYWYRQSLGQGLEFLIYFQGNSAPDKSGLPSDRFSAERTGGSVSTLTIQRTQQEDSAVYLCASSLAGEGRYFGAGTRLSVL.

There are a few counts of this clone. The chain couples TRBV6-1 to TRBJ2-1; D gene unclear. This CDR3 spans 14 amino acids. The ends were cut back, 3 bases at V and 2 bases at J, with 8 bases in the middle. Germline-derived CDR1 and CDR2 are MNHNS and SASEGT. CDR3: CASSEMLPYNEQFF. In nucleotides, the CDR3 is TGTGCCAGCAGTGAGATGTTACCCTACAATGAGCAGTTCTTC.

The sample holds a few counts of this clone. V and J are TRBV11-2 and TRBJ2-1; 7 bases are a match to TRBD2. CDR3 length: 13 residues. Germline trimming cut 5 bases from V and 4 bases from J; bases unmatched to any gene: 2. Germline loops: CDR1 SGHAT, CDR2 FQNNGV. The CDR3 is CASSTGLYNEQFF. The CDR3 DNA sequence: TGTGCCAGCAGCACGGGACTATACAATGAGCAGTTCTTC.

The V gene is TRBV6-1, the J gene TRBJ1-6; maybe TRBD1 (6 bases). In germline, CDR1 is MNHNS, CDR2 SASEGT. This CDR3 comprises 14 residues. Trimming left V 2 bases short and J 7 bases short, with 9 bases between. In nucleotides, the CDR3 is TGTGCCAGCAGTGAAATAGGGGGGAATTCACCCCTCCACTTT. Translated: CASSEIGGNSPLHF.

This clone has more than one count but fewer than ten. The gene calls are TRBV7-9 and TRBJ2-7; a possible D gene is TRBD1 (6 bases). The V gene lost 1 base and the J gene lost 8 bases, with 9 bases spanning the gap. The CDR3 spans 12 residues. Germline V gene data show CDR1 as SEHNR and CDR2 as FQNEAQ (reference sequence). The CDR3, as DNA: TGTGCCAGCAGCTTAGTGGGGGCCCAGCAGTACTTC. It is translated as CASSLVGAQQYF.

The rearrangement joins TRBV7-9 to TRBJ2-7; D is perhaps TRBD1 or TRBD2 (5 bases each). Germline loops: CDR1 SEHNR, CDR2 FQNEAQ (reference sequence). The CDR3 spans 13 residues. V lost 5 bases, J lost 3 bases, and 11 bases lay in between. CDR3 sequence (DNA): TGTGCCAGCAGCATGTATGGGGGCTACGAGCAGTACTTC. It translates to CASSMYGGYEQYF.

This clone was observed a handful of times. The sample has other DNA sequences that encode this CDR3 too. This chain joins TRBV9 and TRBJ1-3; D gene uncertain. The length of the CDR3 is 14 residues. The V end was cut by 3 bases, the J end by 1 base, with 8 bases between. Germline V gene lookup returns CDR1 SGDLS and CDR2 YYNGEE. The CDR3 coding sequence is TGTGCCAGCAGCGGGGGAGGGTCTGGAAACACCATATATTTT. Translating it yields CASSGGGSGNTIYF.

This clone has only a few counts. The V call is TRBV6-1, the J call TRBJ1-5; D is uncertain. Looked up from germline, CDR1 is MNHNS and CDR2 is SASEGT. The V gene lost 6 bases and the J gene lost 1 base, with 4 bases spanning the gap. CDR3 length equals 12 residues. For the CDR3, the DNA is TGTGCCAGCAGGGACAGCAATCAGCCCCAGCATTTT. This encodes CASRDSNQPQHF.

With regard to this clone: Other DNA sequences in this sample translate to the same CDR3. The gene calls are TRBV7-2 and TRBJ1-3; tentative D call: TRBD1 (6 bases). The CDR3 covers 14 residues. The V and J ends lost 1 base and 4 bases respectively, with 8 bases between them. From germline, CDR1 is SGHTA and CDR2 FQGNSA. Here the CDR3 reads CASSLGGTGNTIYF. CDR3 sequence (DNA): TGTGCCAGCAGCTTAGGGGGGACAGGAAACACCATATATTTT.

This clone was found a few times. The V call is TRBV7-9, the J call TRBJ1-2; D may be TRBD1 (5 bases). The CDR3 length is 13 residues. V shed 2 bases and J shed 4 bases, with 8 bases lying between them. Germline assignment: CDR1 SEHNR and CDR2 FQNEAQ (reference sequence). The CDR3 nucleotides read TGTGCCAGCAGCTTACAGGGAGGCTATGGCTACACCTTC. It is translated as CASSLQGGYGYTF. Drawing the rest from reference TRBV7-9 and TRBJ1-2, the complete variable domain is DTGVSQNPRHKITKRGQNVTFRCDPISEHNRLYWYRQTLGQGPEFLTYFQNEAQLEKSRLLSDRFSAERPKGSFSTLEIQRTEQGDSAMYLCASSLQGGYGYTFGSGTRLTVV.

The rearrangement joins TRBV5-1 to TRBJ2-5, with 8 bases lining up with TRBD1. V trimming: 0 bases; J trimming: 5 bases; junction bases outside the gene matches: 6. Germline CDR1 SGHRS, CDR2 YFSETQ. The CDR3 loop spans 15 amino acids. CDR3 DNA sequence: TGCGCCAGCAGCTTGGGACAGGGGTCGATCGAGACCCAGTACTTC. This encodes CASSLGQGSIETQYF.

A few counts support this clone. The chain employs TRBV9 and TRBJ2-5; D gene uncertain. The CDR3 is made up of 14 amino acids. Trimming cost V 0 bases and J 5 bases, with 11 bases left between them. The V gene's germline CDR1 is SGDLS and CDR2 YYNGEE. CDR3: CASSVDPDSETQYF. The CDR3 DNA reads as TGTGCCAGCAGCGTAGACCCAGACTCGGAGACCCAGTACTTC.

The chain uses TRBV19 and TRBJ2-7, with 9 bases identical to TRBD1. Germline assignment: CDR1 LNHDA and CDR2 SQIVND (reference sequence). V gave up 0 bases and J gave up 3 bases; unmatched junction bases: 12. The CDR3 totals 18 residues. The CDR3 loop is CASSIDHPSGTGIYEQYF. The CDR3 DNA reads TGTGCCAGTAGTATAGATCATCCATCCGGGACAGGGATCTACGAGCAGTACTTC. Together with reference TRBV19 and TRBJ2-7, the CDR3 gives the full variable domain: DGGITQSPKYLFRKEGQNVTLSCEQNLNHDAMYWYRQDPGQGLRLIYYSQIVNDFQKGDIAEGYSVSREKKESFPLTVTSAQKNPTAFYLCASSIDHPSGTGIYEQYFGPGTRLTVT.

V usage is TRBV30 and J usage is TRBJ2-3; unclear D gene. The V and J ends lost 0 bases and 2 bases respectively, with 6 bases between them. Germline V gene lookup returns CDR1 GTSNPN and CDR2 SVGIG (reference sequence). The CDR3 covers 13 residues. CDR3 sequence reads: CAWSVGHTDTQYF. CDR3 nucleotide sequence: TGTGCCTGGAGTGTTGGCCACACAGATACGCAGTATTTT.

The J gene is TRBJ2-1, the V gene TRBV4-1; 8 bases align to TRBD2. Germline loops: CDR1 MGHRA, CDR2 YSYEKL. The CDR3 is 16 residues long. V lost 4 bases and J lost 4; bases outside the gene matches: 9. The CDR3 sequence is CASSPQGRGVYNEQFF. The CDR3 DNA sequence: TGCGCCAGCAGCCCGCAGGGGCGGGGGGTGTACAATGAGCAGTTCTTC.

With regard to this clone: This CDR3 is also generated by other DNA sequences in the sample. V usage is TRBV18 and J usage is TRBJ2-2; the D is unclear. Deletions cut 0 bases from V and 6 bases from J, with 2 bases between. The CDR3 consists of 12 residues. In germline, CDR1 is KGHSH, CDR2 LQKENI. The CDR3 spells CASSPPSGELFF. The CDR3 coding sequence is TGTGCCAGCTCACCACCTTCCGGGGAGCTGTTTTTT.